This T cell receptor (beta chain) originates from a study of blood T cells in healthy people across ages. Losses at the gene ends were 4 bases for V and 5 bases for J; bases not matched to a gene: 5. The CDR3 extends over 14 amino acids. Turning to this clonotype: As yet, its antigen is unknown.

A second PCR of roughly 7 to 11 cycles used a sample-barcoded 5' primer and a J-beta primer mix. Every single cDNA molecule received a tag from a template-switch adaptor with 12 random nucleotides. TCRdb recomputed calls from the 5' RACE reads with MiXCR, one row per CDR3 protein. The sample yields roughly 1,500,000 distinct CDR3 sequences, about 35% seen once. Overall study findings and caveats: Any conclusive comparison of naive versus antigen-experienced cells was prevented by using unsorted PBMCs.

The chain is built from TRBV12-3 or TRBV12-4 and TRBJ2-1; 7 bases align to TRBD1. Input material: blood. The sequence came from a woman in her 30s in good health. The CDR3 is CASSSSDRNNEQFF. CDR3 coding DNA: TGTGCCAGCAGTTCCTCGGACAGGAACAATGAGCAGTTCTTC.